A single sample is the source of the 17 T cell receptor beta chains below, sequenced in a study of T cell repertoires in cytomegalovirus infection. TCRdb recomputed calls from the reads with MiXCR, one row per CDR3 protein. The table records fewer than 550,000 distinct CDR3 sequences, approximately 33% of them present only once. Material: PBMCs. These receptors came from a human donor in good health (CMV status not recorded). Some clones in this sample may be carry-over from other donors' samples.

Worth noting for this clonotype: Germline and junction disagree at one end, which may indicate a read error. The genes are TRBV7-7 and TRBJ1-1, with 8 bases that match TRBD1. Germline values: CDR1 SSHAT, CDR2 FNYEAQ (reference sequence). The CDR3 sequence is 15 residues long. CDR3 amino acids: CASCPLGQANTEALF. CDR3 bases: TGTGCTAGCTGCCCCCTGGGACAGGCCAACACTGAAGCTTTATTT.

This clonotype showed up just a few times. The V and J genes are TRBV5-4 and TRBJ2-5; no definite D call. CDR3 length equals 13 residues. Germline assignment: CDR1 SGHNT and CDR2 YYREEE (reference sequence). With 4 bases removed from V and 5 bases from J, the gap between germline ends came to 12 bases. CDR3 DNA: TGTGCCAGCAGCCCCGGTCCTGGGGAGACCCAGTACTTC. Its translation is CASSPGPGETQYF. Combining the CDR3 with reference TRBV5-4 and TRBJ2-5 gives the whole variable domain ETGVTQSPTHLIKTRGQQVTLRCSSQSGHNTVSWYQQALGQGPQFIFQYYREEENGRGNFPPRFSGLQFPNYSSELNVNALELDDSALYLCASSPGPGETQYFGPGTRLLVL.

The chain uses TRBV6-6 and TRBJ2-5; D remains unclear. The V end lost 1 base, the J end lost 2 bases, and 20 bases lay between the germline ends. This CDR3 is 18 amino acids long. Germline CDR1 reads MNHNY; CDR2 reads SVGAGI (reference sequence). The CDR3 coding sequence is TGTGCCAGCAGTTACTGGGCTAACCGCGGAAAAAAACAAGAGACCCAGTACTTC. Its translation: CASSYWANRGKKQETQYF.

This clonotype was counted a few times. CDR3 amino acids: CASSFAGKNYGYTF. CDR3 DNA sequence: TGTGCCAGCAGTTTCGCAGGGAAGAACTATGGCTACACCTTC. This chain joins TRBV12-3 or TRBV12-4 and TRBJ1-2, with D perhaps matching TRBD1 (5 bases). The CDR3 covers 14 residues. Trimming took off 3 bases at V and 2 bases at J, with 10 bases between the two ends.

This clonotype was counted at least ten times. V usage is TRBV7-2 and J usage is TRBJ2-7, with a possible D match to TRBD2 (6 bases). The CDR3 covers 13 residues. Trimming took off 5 bases at V and 5 bases at J, with 13 bases between the two ends. CDR1 is SGHTA and CDR2 is FQGNSA in the germline V gene. CDR3 amino acids: CASSTDPGDEQYF. As DNA, the CDR3 is TGTGCCAGCAGCACTGACCCGGGGGACGAGCAGTACTTC.

Remarks on this clonotype: The junction departs from germline at one end; a sequencing error may be responsible. The J gene is TRBJ2-3, the V gene TRBV7-2, with 9 bases fitting TRBD2. From germline, CDR1 is SGHTA and CDR2 FQGNSA. There are 16 residues in the CDR3. The CDR3 nucleotides read TGTGCAAGCCGCCAGCGCGGGGGGGCGGGGGCAGATACGAAGTATTTT. Translating it yields CASRQRGGAGADTKYF.

The V and J genes are TRBV6-1 and TRBJ1-6; D gene ambiguous. Germline lookup yields CDR1 MNHNS and CDR2 SASEGT. V shed 10 bases and J shed 2 bases, with 15 bases lying between them. The CDR3 has 15 residues. DNA for the CDR3: TGTGCCATCCCGGAGGGTCTCCCCTATAATTCACCCCTCCACTTT. Amino acid sequence: CAIPEGLPYNSPLHF.

This clonotype has only a few counts. V gene TRBV6-9 combines with J gene TRBJ2-7; unclear D gene. Looked up from germline, CDR1 is MNHGY and CDR2 is SVAAGI. Trimming took off 6 bases at V and 5 bases at J, with 8 bases between the two ends. CDR3 length: 11 residues. CDR3 in DNA: TGTGCCAGCAGAGAGAAGAACGAGCAGTACTTC. Protein product: CASREKNEQYF.

As concerns this clonotype: Lacking the conserved final phenylalanine or tryptophan, this CDR3 likely reflects a read error. The chain couples TRBV7-6 to TRBJ1-5; 9 bases agree with TRBD1. Per germline, CDR1 SGHVS and CDR2 FNYEAQ. V shed 8 bases, J shed 6 bases, and the junction held 17 bases outside the gene matches. The length of the CDR3 is 17 residues. The CDR3 reads CASSPRGTGTRSQPQHL. CDR3 nucleotides: TGTGCCAGCTCCCCCCGGGGGACAGGGACAAGGAGTCAGCCCCAGCATTTG.

The genes are TRBV5-5 and TRBJ2-1; D possibly corresponds to TRBD2 (6 bases). Germline V gives CDR1 SGHKS, CDR2 YYEKEE (reference sequence). Trimming removed 4 bases at V and 8 bases at J, with 13 bases between. The CDR3 covers 13 residues. The CDR3 region is CASSPLGGYEQFF. The CDR3 bases are TGTGCCAGCAGCCCCCTCGGGGGTTATGAGCAGTTCTTC. The whole variable domain, filled in from reference TRBV5-5 and TRBJ2-1, reads DAGVTQSPTHLIKTRGQQVTLRCSPISGHKSVSWYQQVLGQGPQFIFQYYEKEERGRGNFPDRFSARQFPNYSSELNVNALLLGDSALYLCASSPLGGYEQFFGPGTRLTVL.

This clonotype turned up a few times. This chain uses TRBV27 with TRBJ2-7, with D possibly matching TRBD2 (7 bases). The CDR3 is 16 residues long. Trimming cost V 2 bases and J 3 bases, with 17 bases left between them. The V gene's germline CDR1 is MNHEY and CDR2 SMNVEV (reference sequence). The CDR3 DNA is TGTGCCAGCAGTTTACGGGGGGCCGCATCGAACTACGAGCAGTACTTC. Translation: CASSLRGAASNYEQYF.

The chain combines TRBV27 with TRBJ2-3; D possibly corresponds to TRBD2 (5 bases). The CDR3 covers 12 residues. The V and J ends lost 0 bases and 10 bases respectively, with 8 bases between them. Germline CDR1 reads MNHEY; CDR2 reads SMNVEV (reference sequence). CDR3 region: CASSLSAGAQYF. The CDR3 bases are TGTGCCAGCAGTTTATCCGCGGGTGCGCAGTATTTT.

Concerning this clonotype itself: This could be a read error, since a much larger clone is one nucleotide away. This chain links TRBV7-2 with TRBJ1-3, with D tentatively TRBD1 (5 bases). Germline-derived CDR1 and CDR2 are SGHTA and FQGNSA. V shed 1 base and J shed 3 bases, with 13 bases lying between them. The CDR3 spans 16 residues. The CDR3 coding sequence is TGTGCCAGCAGCTTAGTGGGGGACCTCTTTGGAAACACCATATATTTT. It is translated as CASSLVGDLFGNTIYF.

The rearrangement uses TRBV12-3 or TRBV12-4 and TRBJ1-5; D is ambiguous. The CDR3 has 16 amino acids. The germline V and J ends were trimmed by 5 bases and 2 bases, with 16 bases remaining between them. Here the CDR3 DNA reads TGTGCCAGCAGTCAACCCCGGGGAGGCCGCAATCAGCCCCAGCATTTT. It specifies CASSQPRGGRNQPQHF.

V usage is TRBV4-2 and J usage is TRBJ2-5, with D unclear. Between the trimmed V and J ends, which lost 4 bases and 1 base, there was a span of 10 bases. The CDR3 is made up of 14 amino acids. Per the germline V gene, CDR1 is LGHNA and CDR2 is YNFKEQ. This CDR3 is CASSRDRVQETQYF. The CDR3 bases are TGTGCCAGCAGCCGAGACCGAGTCCAAGAGACCCAGTACTTC.

This clonotype was found once. This chain uses TRBV7-9 with TRBJ2-5; tentatively, D is TRBD1 (6 bases). This CDR3 comprises 13 residues. CDR1 SEHNR and CDR2 FQNEAQ come from the germline V gene (reference sequence). Between the trimmed V and J ends, which lost 4 bases and 5 bases, there was a span of 11 bases. CDR3 in DNA: TGTGCCAGCAGCTGGTTGCAGGGGGAGACCCAGTACTTC. Translation: CASSWLQGETQYF.

This clonotype appeared many times. The chain is built from TRBV27 and TRBJ2-2, with a weak D call TRBD1 (5 bases). The V gene lost 5 bases and the J gene lost 4 bases, with 11 bases spanning the gap. The CDR3 is made up of 14 amino acids. Looked up from germline, CDR1 is MNHEY and CDR2 is SMNVEV (reference sequence). DNA of the CDR3: TGTGCCAGCAGTACCTCAAGGGGCACCGGGGAGCTGTTTTTT. Amino acids: CASSTSRGTGELFF.